This T cell receptor (beta chain) was captured by sequencing in a study of CD8+ T cells in alopecia areata. Sorted populations comprised CD4+ and CD8+ T cells obtained from PBMCs. Study-wide findings and caveats: Clonality was higher in lesional than normal scalp, especially in alopecia totalis/universalis.

A remark on this clone: Its target is not known.

It was cDNA, reverse transcribed from extracted RNA, that served as the sequencing template. Measured with immunoSEQ multiplex PCR; TCRdb has only the in-frame clones, and not every one. This table has about 150,000 clones, 62% appearing once. Sequenced: CD8+ T cells sorted from blood. The sequence was obtained from a human donor in good health.

CDR3 nucleotides: TGCAGTGCTAGCCTTTATGGCTACACCTTC. Translation: CSASLYGYTF. The chain uses TRBV20-1 and TRBJ1-2; D not resolved. The germline gives CDR1 DFQATT, CDR2 SNEGSKA (reference sequence). V was cut by 3 bases and J by 5 bases, with 4 bases left in between. There are 10 residues in the CDR3.